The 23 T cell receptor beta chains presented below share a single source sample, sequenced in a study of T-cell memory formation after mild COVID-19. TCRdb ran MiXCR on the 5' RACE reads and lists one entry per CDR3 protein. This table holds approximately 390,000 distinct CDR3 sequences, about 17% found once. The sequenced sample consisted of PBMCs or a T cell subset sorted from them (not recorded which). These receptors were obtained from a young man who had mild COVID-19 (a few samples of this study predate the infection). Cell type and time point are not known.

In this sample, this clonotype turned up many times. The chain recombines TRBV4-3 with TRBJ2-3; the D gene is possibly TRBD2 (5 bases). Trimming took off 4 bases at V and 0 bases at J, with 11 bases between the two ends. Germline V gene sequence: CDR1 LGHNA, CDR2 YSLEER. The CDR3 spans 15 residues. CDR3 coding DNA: TGCGCCAGCAGCCTAGAGGGCATGAGCACAGATACGCAGTATTTT. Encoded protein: CASSLEGMSTDTQYF.

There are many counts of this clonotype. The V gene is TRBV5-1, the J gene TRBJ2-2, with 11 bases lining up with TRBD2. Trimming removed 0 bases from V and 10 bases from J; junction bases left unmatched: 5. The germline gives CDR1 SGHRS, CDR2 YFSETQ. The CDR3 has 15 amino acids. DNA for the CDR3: TGCGCCAGCAGCTTGGGACTAGCGGGGTACATGGAGCTGTTTTTT. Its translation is CASSLGLAGYMELFF.

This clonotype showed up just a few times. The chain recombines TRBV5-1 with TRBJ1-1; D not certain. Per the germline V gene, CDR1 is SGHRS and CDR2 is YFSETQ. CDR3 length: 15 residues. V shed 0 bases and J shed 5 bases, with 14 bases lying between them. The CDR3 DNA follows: TGCGCCAGCAGCTTGGAGCCCCAATCGGATACTGAAGCTTTCTTT. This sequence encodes CASSLEPQSDTEAFF.

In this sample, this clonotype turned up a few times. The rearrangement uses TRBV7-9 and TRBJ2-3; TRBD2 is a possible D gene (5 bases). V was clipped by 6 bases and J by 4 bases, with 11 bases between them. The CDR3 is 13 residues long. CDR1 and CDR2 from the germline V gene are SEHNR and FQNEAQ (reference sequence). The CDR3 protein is CASRVEGPDTQYF. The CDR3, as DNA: TGTGCCAGCAGGGTCGAGGGCCCAGATACGCAGTATTTT. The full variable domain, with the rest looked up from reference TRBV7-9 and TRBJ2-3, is DTGVSQNPRHKITKRGQNVTFRCDPISEHNRLYWYRQTLGQGPEFLTYFQNEAQLEKSRLLSDRFSAERPKGSFSTLEIQRTEQGDSAMYLCASRVEGPDTQYFGPGTRLTVL.

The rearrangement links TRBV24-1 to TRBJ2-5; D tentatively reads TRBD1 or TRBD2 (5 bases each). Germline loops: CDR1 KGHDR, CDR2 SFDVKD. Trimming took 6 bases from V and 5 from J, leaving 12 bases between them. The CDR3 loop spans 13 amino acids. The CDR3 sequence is CATSRREGETQYF. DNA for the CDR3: TGTGCCACCAGTAGACGAGAGGGGGAGACCCAGTACTTC.

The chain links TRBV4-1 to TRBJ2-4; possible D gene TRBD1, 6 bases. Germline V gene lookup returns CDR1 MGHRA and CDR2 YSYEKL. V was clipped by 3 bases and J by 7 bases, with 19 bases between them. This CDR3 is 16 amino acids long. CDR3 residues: CASSQPLQGNGNIQYF. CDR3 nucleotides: TGCGCCAGCAGCCAGCCCCTACAGGGTAATGGGAACATTCAGTACTTC.

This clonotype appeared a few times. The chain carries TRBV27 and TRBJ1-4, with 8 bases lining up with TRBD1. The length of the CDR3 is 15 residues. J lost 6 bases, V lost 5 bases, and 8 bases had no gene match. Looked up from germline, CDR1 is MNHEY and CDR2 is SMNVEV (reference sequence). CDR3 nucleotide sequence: TGTGCCAGCAGTAACAGAAGGACAGGGTATGAAAAACTGTTTTTT. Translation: CASSNRRTGYEKLFF. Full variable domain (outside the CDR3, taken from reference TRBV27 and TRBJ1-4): EAQVTQNPRYLITVTGKKLTVTCSQNMNHEYMSWYRQDPGLGLRQIYYSMNVEVTDKGDVPEGYKVSRKEKRNFPLILESPSPNQTSLYFCASSNRRTGYEKLFFGSGTQLSVL.

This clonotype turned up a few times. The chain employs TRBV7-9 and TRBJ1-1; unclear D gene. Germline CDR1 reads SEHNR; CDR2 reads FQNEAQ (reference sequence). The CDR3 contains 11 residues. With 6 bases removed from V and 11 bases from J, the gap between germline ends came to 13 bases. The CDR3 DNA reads TGTGCCAGCAGGTCGGGCCTACGGGCTTTCTTT. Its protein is CASRSGLRAFF.

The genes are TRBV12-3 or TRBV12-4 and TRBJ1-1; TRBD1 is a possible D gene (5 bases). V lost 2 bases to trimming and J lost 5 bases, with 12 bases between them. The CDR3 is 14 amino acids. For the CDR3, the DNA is TGTGCCAGCAGTTTAATGGGGGGAGGGACTGAAGCTTTCTTT. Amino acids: CASSLMGGGTEAFF.

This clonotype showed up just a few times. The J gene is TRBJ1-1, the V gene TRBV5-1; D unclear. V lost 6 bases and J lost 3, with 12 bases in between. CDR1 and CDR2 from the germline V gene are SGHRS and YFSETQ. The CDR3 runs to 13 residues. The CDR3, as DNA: TGCGCCAGCACCGTGCTCCCAGACACTGAAGCTTTCTTT. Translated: CASTVLPDTEAFF.

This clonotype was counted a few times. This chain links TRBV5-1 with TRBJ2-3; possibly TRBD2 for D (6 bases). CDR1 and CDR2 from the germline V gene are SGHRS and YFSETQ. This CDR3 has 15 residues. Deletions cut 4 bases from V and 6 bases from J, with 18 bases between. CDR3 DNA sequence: TGCGCCAGCAGCCCTCCCGGCGGGGTAACGGATACGCAGTATTTT. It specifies CASSPPGGVTDTQYF.

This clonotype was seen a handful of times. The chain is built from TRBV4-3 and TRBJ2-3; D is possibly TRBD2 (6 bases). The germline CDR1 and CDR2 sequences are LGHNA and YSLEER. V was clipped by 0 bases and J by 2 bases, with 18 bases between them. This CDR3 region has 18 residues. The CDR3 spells CASSQDGGGGADTDTQYF. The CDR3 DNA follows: TGCGCCAGCAGCCAAGACGGCGGCGGCGGGGCTGACACAGATACGCAGTATTTT.

The CDR3 nucleotides are TGCGCCAGCAGCCAGGGGGGCGGGCCTACCTACGAGCAGTACTTC. Translating it yields CASSQGGGPTYEQYF. The genes are TRBV4-1 and TRBJ2-7; possibly TRBD1 or TRBD2 for D (6 bases each). This CDR3 contains 15 residues. Trimming cost V 3 bases and J 2 bases, with 14 bases left between them. Per germline, CDR1 MGHRA and CDR2 YSYEKL.

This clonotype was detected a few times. The CDR3 nucleotides are TGCGCCAGCAGCCCGGGACTAGCGGGGGGAAGCTCCTACAATGAGCAGTTCTTC. This gives the protein CASSPGLAGGSSYNEQFF. The genes are TRBV4-1 and TRBJ2-1, with 15 bases identical to TRBD2. V shed 4 bases and J 0 bases; nucleotides not matched to a gene: 4. The CDR3 is 18 amino acids. Per the germline V gene, CDR1 is MGHRA and CDR2 is YSYEKL.

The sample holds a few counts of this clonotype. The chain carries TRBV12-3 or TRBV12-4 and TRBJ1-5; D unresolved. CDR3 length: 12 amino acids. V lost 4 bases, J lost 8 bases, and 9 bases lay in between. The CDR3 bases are TGTGCCAGCAGTTGGGTCCAGGAGCCCCAGCATTTT. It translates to CASSWVQEPQHF.

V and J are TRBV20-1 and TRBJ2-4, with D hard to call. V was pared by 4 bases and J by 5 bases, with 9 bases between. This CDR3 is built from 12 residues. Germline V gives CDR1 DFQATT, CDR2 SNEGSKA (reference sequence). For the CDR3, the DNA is TGCAGTGCTAACACCGTTGAAAACATTCAGTACTTC. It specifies CSANTVENIQYF.

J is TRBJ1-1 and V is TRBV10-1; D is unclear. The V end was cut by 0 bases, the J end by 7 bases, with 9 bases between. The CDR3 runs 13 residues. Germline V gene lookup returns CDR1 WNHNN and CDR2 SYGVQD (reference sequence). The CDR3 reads CASSESGGSEAFF. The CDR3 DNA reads TGCGCCAGCAGTGAGTCGGGCGGGAGTGAAGCTTTCTTT.

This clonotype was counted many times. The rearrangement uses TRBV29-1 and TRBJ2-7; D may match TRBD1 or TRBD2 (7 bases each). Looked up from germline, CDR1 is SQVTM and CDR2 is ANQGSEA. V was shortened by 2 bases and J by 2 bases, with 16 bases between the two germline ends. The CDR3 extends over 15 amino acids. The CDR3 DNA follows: TGCAGCGTTGAAAGAGCGGGGACAGAAACCTACGAGCAGTACTTC. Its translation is CSVERAGTETYEQYF.

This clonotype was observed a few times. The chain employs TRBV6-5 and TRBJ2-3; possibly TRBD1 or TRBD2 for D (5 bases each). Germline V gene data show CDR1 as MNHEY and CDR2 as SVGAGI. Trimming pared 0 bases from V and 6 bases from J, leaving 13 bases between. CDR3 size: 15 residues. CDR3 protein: CASSYSWQGEDTQYF. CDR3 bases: TGTGCCAGCAGTTACTCTTGGCAGGGAGAGGATACGCAGTATTTT.

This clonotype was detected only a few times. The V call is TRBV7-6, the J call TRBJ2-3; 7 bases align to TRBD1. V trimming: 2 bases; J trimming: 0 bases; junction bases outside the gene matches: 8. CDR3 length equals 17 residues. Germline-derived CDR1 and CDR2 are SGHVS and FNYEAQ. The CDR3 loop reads CASSLLQGTPSTDTQYF. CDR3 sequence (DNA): TGTGCCAGCAGCTTACTACAGGGGACGCCTAGCACAGATACGCAGTATTTT.

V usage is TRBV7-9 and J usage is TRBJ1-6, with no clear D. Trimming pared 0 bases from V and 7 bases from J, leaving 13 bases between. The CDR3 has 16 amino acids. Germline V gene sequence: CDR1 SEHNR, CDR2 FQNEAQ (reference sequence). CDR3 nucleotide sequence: TGTGCCAGCAGCTTAGCATCCGTCTCTCCAAATTCACCCCTCCACTTT. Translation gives CASSLASVSPNSPLHF.

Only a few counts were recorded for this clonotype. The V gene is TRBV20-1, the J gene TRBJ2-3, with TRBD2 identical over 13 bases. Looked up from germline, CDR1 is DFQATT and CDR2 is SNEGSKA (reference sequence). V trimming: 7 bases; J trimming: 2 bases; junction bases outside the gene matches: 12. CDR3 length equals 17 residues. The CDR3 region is CSVETSGGPPHTDTQYF. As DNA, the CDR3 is TGCAGTGTGGAGACTAGCGGGGGGCCTCCTCACACAGATACGCAGTATTTT.

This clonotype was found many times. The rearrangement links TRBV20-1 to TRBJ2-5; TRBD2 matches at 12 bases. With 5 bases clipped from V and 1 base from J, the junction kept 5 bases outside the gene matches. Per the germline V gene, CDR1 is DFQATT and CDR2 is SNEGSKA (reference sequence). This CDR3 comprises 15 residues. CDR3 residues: CSADRLAGAQETQYF. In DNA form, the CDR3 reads TGCAGTGCTGATAGACTAGCGGGGGCCCAAGAGACCCAGTACTTC.